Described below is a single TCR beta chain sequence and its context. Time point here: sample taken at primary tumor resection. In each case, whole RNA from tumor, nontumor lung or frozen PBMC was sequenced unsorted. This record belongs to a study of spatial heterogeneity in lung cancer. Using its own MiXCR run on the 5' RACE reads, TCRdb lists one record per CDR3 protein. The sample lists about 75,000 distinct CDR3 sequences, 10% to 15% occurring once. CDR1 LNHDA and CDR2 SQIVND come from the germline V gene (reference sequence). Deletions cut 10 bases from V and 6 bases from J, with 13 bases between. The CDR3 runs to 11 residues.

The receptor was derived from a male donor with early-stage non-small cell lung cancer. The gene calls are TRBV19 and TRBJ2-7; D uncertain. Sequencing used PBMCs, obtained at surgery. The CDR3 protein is CATSDRTEQYF. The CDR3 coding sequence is TGTGCCACCTCTGATCGGACCGAGCAGTACTTC. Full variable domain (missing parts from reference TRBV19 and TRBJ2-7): DGGITQSPKYLFRKEGQNVTLSCEQNLNHDAMYWYRQDPGQGLRLIYYSQIVNDFQKGDIAEGYSVSREKKESFPLTVTSAQKNPTAFYLCATSDRTEQYFGPGTRLTVT.